This TCR beta chain was found in a study of T cells in Graves' hyperthyroidism and ophthalmopathy. Study-level points and caveats: Ophthalmopathy was told apart from stable hyperthyroidism by a 13 V-J model.

Trimming cost V 8 bases and J 5 bases, with 21 bases left between them. The CDR3 length is 15 residues. There are a few counts of this clonotype. Its matching antigen is unknown. TCR beta CDR3 sequences were amplified from RNA transcripts. RT-PCR in the first round (using the HTBI primer set) targeted the TCR CDR3. TCRdb used MiXCR to reprocess the multiplex PCR reads, holding one entry per CDR3 protein. The sample consists of 400,000 to 550,000 distinct CDR3 sequences, approximately 25% of them appearing once. The V call is TRBV12-3 or TRBV12-4, the J call TRBJ2-5; D perhaps matches TRBD1 (6 bases). This TCR came from a woman aged 25 to 39 with Graves' ophthalmopathy. Sequencing input: blood. CDR3 sequence (DNA): TGTGCCAGCGCCCTTACTCAGGGGACGGGTGAGACCCAGTACTTC. It codes for CASALTQGTGETQYF.